This T cell receptor (beta chain) came from a study of shared clonotypes between healthy human individuals. On the study more broadly: The composition of the donors was a couple of women and three men aged 18 to 49. General study points: Non-shared clonotypes showed lower generation probabilities than clonotypes common to all four donors.

With respect to this clone: Its cognate antigen is unknown.

Adult Caucasians living in Nashville, Tennessee made up all of the donors. The repertoire was sequenced with immunoSEQ multiplex PCR; TCRdb's copy has only in-frame clones and lacks some. This table holds over 850,000 clones, approximately 78% found once. The V end was cut by 5 bases, the J end by 6 bases, with 11 bases between. The CDR3 runs to 13 residues. CDR1 and CDR2 (germline): SNHLY, FYNNEI. Material: memory CD4+ T cells from PBMCs. The subset here: CD45RA-negative fraction. This chain uses TRBV2 with TRBJ2-1, with D perhaps TRBD2 (6 bases). The receptor's source is a man aged 18 to 29 in good health. Some clones in this sample may be carry-over from other donors' samples. The DNA of the CDR3 is TGTGCCAGCAGTCTCGGGAGCCCCAATGAGCAGTTCTTC. Residues: CASSLGSPNEQFF.